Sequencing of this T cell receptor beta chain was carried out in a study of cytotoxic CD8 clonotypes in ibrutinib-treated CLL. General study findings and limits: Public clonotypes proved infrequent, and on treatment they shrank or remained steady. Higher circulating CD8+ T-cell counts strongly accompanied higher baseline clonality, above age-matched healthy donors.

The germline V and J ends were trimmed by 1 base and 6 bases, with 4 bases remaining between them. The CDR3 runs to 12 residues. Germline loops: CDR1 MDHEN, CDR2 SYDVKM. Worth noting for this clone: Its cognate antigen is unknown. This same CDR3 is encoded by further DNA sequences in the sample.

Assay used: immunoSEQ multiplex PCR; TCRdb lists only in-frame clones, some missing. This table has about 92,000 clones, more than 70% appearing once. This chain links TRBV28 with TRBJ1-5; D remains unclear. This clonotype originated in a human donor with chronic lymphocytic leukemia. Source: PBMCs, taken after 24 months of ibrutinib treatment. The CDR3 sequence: CASSLLGQPQHF. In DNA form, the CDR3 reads TGTGCCAGCAGTTTATTGGGTCAGCCCCAGCATTTT.